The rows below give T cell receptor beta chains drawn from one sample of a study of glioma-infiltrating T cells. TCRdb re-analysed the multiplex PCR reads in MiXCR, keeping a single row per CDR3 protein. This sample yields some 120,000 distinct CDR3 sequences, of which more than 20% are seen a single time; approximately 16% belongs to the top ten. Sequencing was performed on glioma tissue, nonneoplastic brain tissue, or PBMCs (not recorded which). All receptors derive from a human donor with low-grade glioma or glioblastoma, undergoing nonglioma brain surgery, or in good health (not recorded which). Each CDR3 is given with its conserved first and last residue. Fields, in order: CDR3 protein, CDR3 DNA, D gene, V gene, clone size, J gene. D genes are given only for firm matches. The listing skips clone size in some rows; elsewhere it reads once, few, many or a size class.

CDR3aa: CASSHLGQFNQPQHF; CDR3nt: TGTGCCAGCAGCCACCTAGGACAGTTCAATCAGCCCCAGCATTTT; d_gene: NA; v_gene: TRBV3-1; abundance: few; j_gene: TRBJ1-5
CDR3aa: CASSLGSATEAFF; CDR3nt: TGTGCCAGCAGTTTAGGATCGGCCACTGAAGCTTTCTTT; d_gene: NA; v_gene: TRBV27; abundance: many; j_gene: TRBJ1-1
CDR3aa: CASSALIGRIPQYTQYF; CDR3nt: TGTGCCAGCAGCGCACTAATAGGACGAATCCCTCAATATACGCAGTATTTT; d_gene: NA; v_gene: TRBV11-2; abundance: NA; j_gene: TRBJ2-3
CDR3aa: CASSLEASSRETQYF; CDR3nt: TGTGCCAGCAGCTTAGAGGCCTCATCTAGAGAGACCCAGTACTTC; d_gene: NA; v_gene: TRBV11-2; abundance: NA; j_gene: TRBJ2-5
CDR3aa: CASSPSGGGVGYTF; CDR3nt: TGTGCCAGCAGCCCAAGTGGGGGCGGCGTTGGCTACACCTTC; d_gene: NA; v_gene: TRBV11-2; abundance: NA; j_gene: TRBJ1-2
CDR3aa: CASSSWQRDTGELFF; CDR3nt: TGTGCCAGCAGTAGCTGGCAGAGGGACACCGGGGAGCTGTTTTTT; d_gene: NA; v_gene: TRBV6-1; abundance: many; j_gene: TRBJ2-2
CDR3aa: CASRPGTGGNEQYF; CDR3nt: TGCGCCAGCAGACCCGGGACAGGGGGCAATGAGCAGTACTTC; d_gene: TRBD1; v_gene: TRBV10-2; abundance: NA; j_gene: TRBJ2-7
CDR3aa: CSAPPGLASDTQYF; CDR3nt: TGCAGTGCTCCGCCAGGACTAGCCTCAGATACGCAGTATTTT; d_gene: TRBD2; v_gene: TRBV20-1; abundance: many; j_gene: TRBJ2-3
CDR3aa: CSARRDVGQGQPQHF; CDR3nt: TGCAGTGCTAGACGGGACGTGGGGCAGGGTCAGCCCCAGCATTTT; d_gene: NA; v_gene: TRBV20-1; abundance: few; j_gene: TRBJ1-5
CDR3aa: CASRPGYMNTEAFF; CDR3nt: TGTGCCAGCAGACCCGGTTATATGAACACTGAAGCTTTCTTT; d_gene: NA; v_gene: TRBV6-4; abundance: few; j_gene: TRBJ1-1
CDR3aa: CASSMNPTGGTEAFF; CDR3nt: TGTGCCAGTAGTATGAACCCGACAGGGGGCACTGAAGCTTTCTTT; d_gene: TRBD1; v_gene: TRBV19; abundance: many; j_gene: TRBJ1-1
CDR3aa: CATSREGVSYEQYF; CDR3nt: TGTGCCACCAGCAGGGAAGGGGTCTCCTACGAGCAGTACTTC; d_gene: NA; v_gene: TRBV15; abundance: many; j_gene: TRBJ2-7
CDR3aa: CASSPRTSGRARFYEQYF; CDR3nt: TGTGCCAGCAGTCCCAGGACTAGCGGGAGGGCCCGTTTTTACGAGCAGTACTTC; d_gene: TRBD2; v_gene: TRBV12-3/TRBV12-4; abundance: few; j_gene: TRBJ2-7
CDR3aa: CASSPQVGSRSYGYTF; CDR3nt: TGTGCCAGCAGCCCCCAAGTGGGGTCCAGAAGCTATGGCTACACCTTC; d_gene: NA; v_gene: TRBV7-2; abundance: many; j_gene: TRBJ1-2
CDR3aa: CAISGEQAYNEQYF; CDR3nt: TGTGCCATCAGTGGCGAACAGGCCTATAACGAGCAGTACTTC; d_gene: NA; v_gene: TRBV10-3; abundance: many; j_gene: TRBJ2-7
CDR3aa: CASSQEKRFTDTQYF; CDR3nt: TGCGCCAGCAGCCAAGAAAAGCGGTTCACAGATACGCAGTATTTT; d_gene: NA; v_gene: TRBV4-3; abundance: NA; j_gene: TRBJ2-3
CDR3aa: CASRRQGAAKNIQYF; CDR3nt: TGTGCCAGCAGGCGACAGGGGGCGGCCAAAAACATTCAGTACTTC; d_gene: TRBD1; v_gene: TRBV12-3/TRBV12-4; abundance: many; j_gene: TRBJ2-4
CDR3aa: CASSSRYQGQDTQYF; CDR3nt: TGCGCCAGCAGCTCAAGGTACCAGGGACAGGATACGCAGTATTTT; d_gene: TRBD1; v_gene: TRBV4-3; abundance: many; j_gene: TRBJ2-3
CDR3aa: CASSPSGPVTQYF; CDR3nt: TGTGCCAGCAGCCCCAGCGGTCCGGTTACGCAGTATTTT; d_gene: NA; v_gene: TRBV7-2; abundance: many; j_gene: TRBJ2-3
CDR3aa: CSANDSPNQPQHF; CDR3nt: TGCAGTGCAAACGACAGCCCCAATCAGCCCCAGCATTTT; d_gene: NA; v_gene: TRBV20-1; abundance: many; j_gene: TRBJ1-5
CDR3aa: CASSYFGTSDYNEQFF; CDR3nt: TGTGCCAGCAGTTACTTCGGGACTAGCGACTACAATGAGCAGTTCTTC; d_gene: TRBD2; v_gene: TRBV6-6; abundance: many; j_gene: TRBJ2-1
CDR3aa: CASSLGLTTDTQYF; CDR3nt: TGTGCCAGCAGTTTGGGACTAACCACAGATACGCAGTATTTT; d_gene: TRBD2; v_gene: TRBV28; abundance: many; j_gene: TRBJ2-3
CDR3aa: CASTRTGGPYNEQFF; CDR3nt: TGTGCCAGTACCCGAACGGGAGGCCCTTACAATGAGCAGTTCTTC; d_gene: TRBD2; v_gene: TRBV19; abundance: NA; j_gene: TRBJ2-1
CDR3aa: CASSHKASSRQDNQPQHF; CDR3nt: TGCGCCAGCAGTCACAAGGCGAGTAGTAGACAGGACAATCAGCCCCAGCATTTT; d_gene: NA; v_gene: TRBV4-1; abundance: many; j_gene: TRBJ1-5
CDR3aa: CASSPRPGQGISEVIF; CDR3nt: TGTGCCAGCTCACCTCGGCCGGGACAGGGAATTTCTGAGGTAATCTTC; d_gene: TRBD1; v_gene: TRBV18; abundance: few; j_gene: TRBJ2-1
CDR3aa: CASRGWDEQFF; CDR3nt: TGTGCCAGCCGAGGATGGGATGAGCAGTTCTTC; d_gene: NA; v_gene: TRBV27; abundance: many; j_gene: TRBJ2-1
CDR3aa: CSANQVYQETQYF; CDR3nt: TGCAGCGCTAACCAGGTGTACCAAGAGACCCAGTACTTC; d_gene: NA; v_gene: TRBV29-1; abundance: many; j_gene: TRBJ2-5
CDR3aa: CASSYTPDGTRYNEQFF; CDR3nt: TGTGCCAGCAGTTACACCCCGGACGGGACTAGGTACAATGAGCAGTTCTTC; d_gene: TRBD2; v_gene: TRBV6-6; abundance: many; j_gene: TRBJ2-1